One sample yielded the 15 T cell receptor beta chains listed below, sequenced in a study of low-dose radiotherapy and immunotherapy resistance in tumors. Covering alpha and beta chains, TRAV- and TRBV-specific primers were used for the first-strand cDNA. The TCRs were subjected to amplification over around 19 PCR cycles employing a constant-region primer in conjunction with a V-primer adapter. Each CDR3 protein is one row after TCRdb ran MiXCR on the reads. Here the sample spans 65,000 to 95,000 distinct CDR3 sequences, under 20% being singletons. As to time point: before trial treatment. The sequencing here drew on PBMCs, taken before treatment. The receptors shown here come from a male donor with prostate cancer.

This clonotype was seen repeatedly, ten times or more. CDR3 residues: CSASLGGVETQYF. The CDR3 DNA reads as TGCAGTGCTAGTTTGGGGGGCGTAGAGACCCAGTACTTC. The V and J genes are TRBV20-1 and TRBJ2-5, with D perhaps assigned TRBD1 or TRBD2 (6 bases each). The germline V and J ends were trimmed by 3 bases and 4 bases, with 12 bases remaining between them. This CDR3 is 13 amino acids long. Germline V gives CDR1 DFQATT, CDR2 SNEGSKA (reference sequence).

On this clonotype itself: This probably arose from a read error, given a far larger clone one base away. This rearrangement joins TRBV6-2 or TRBV6-3 to TRBJ2-3; 8 bases are a match to TRBD1. CDR1 is MNHEY, CDR2 SVGEGT, per germline. The CDR3 spans 15 residues. CDR3 in DNA: TGTGCCAGCAGTATCGGGACAGGAAAAACAGATGCGCAGTATTTT. Protein product: CASSIGTGKTDAQYF.

This clonotype was observed at least ten times. The gene calls are TRBV6-1 and TRBJ2-4; 9 positions match TRBD1. V lost 2 bases to trimming and J lost 16 bases; unmatched junction nucleotides: 3. Looked up from germline, CDR1 is MNHNS and CDR2 is SASEGT. The CDR3 consists of 11 residues. In DNA form, the CDR3 reads TGTGCCAGCAGTGAAACAGGGGGCTTATACTTC. The encoded protein is CASSETGGLYF.

The DNA of the CDR3 is TGCAGTGCTAGTCCATTTTCCTACAATGAGCAGTTCTTC. Translation gives CSASPFSYNEQFF. The chain carries TRBV20-1 and TRBJ2-1; D is undetermined. The CDR3 has 13 amino acids. The V and J ends lost 3 bases and 1 base respectively, with 7 bases between them. Germline V CDR1 and CDR2: DFQATT, SNEGSKA (reference sequence).

Concerning this clonotype: The junction and the germline gene differ at one end; a read error may be behind it. The chain has TRBV28 and TRBJ2-1; TRBD1 or TRBD2 may be the D gene (5 bases each). The germline CDR1 and CDR2 sequences are MDHEN and SYDVKM. The CDR3 is made up of 15 amino acids. The CDR3 protein is CASSLRGSPGAGTVF. The DNA for the CDR3 is TGTGCCAGCAGTTTAAGGGGTTCTCCCGGGGCCGGCACGGTCTTC.

The sample holds a few counts of this clonotype. The J gene is TRBJ2-7, the V gene TRBV10-3, with D perhaps matching TRBD1 (6 bases). The CDR3 runs to 14 residues. Germline V gene lookup returns CDR1 ENHRY and CDR2 SYGVKD. V gave up 0 bases and J gave up 2 bases, with 8 bases separating them. The CDR3 sequence: CAISESGTTYEQYF. CDR3 nucleotide sequence: TGTGCCATCAGTGAGTCAGGGACAACCTACGAGCAGTACTTC.

This clonotype was observed at least ten times. The chain is built from TRBV18 and TRBJ2-3; no reliable D call. Trimming took off 3 bases at V and 0 bases at J, with 13 bases between the two ends. The CDR3 is 16 residues long. CDR1 is KGHSH and CDR2 is LQKENI in the germline V gene. CDR3 region: CASSPMGRRSTDTQYF. DNA of the CDR3: TGTGCCAGCTCACCCATGGGCAGAAGGAGCACAGATACGCAGTATTTT.

This clonotype was found many times. The chain couples TRBV20-1 to TRBJ1-1; D is uncertain. The CDR3 is made up of 13 amino acids. Germline CDR1 and CDR2: DFQATT and SNEGSKA (reference sequence). Trimming took off 6 bases at V and 2 bases at J, with 13 bases between the two ends. The CDR3 reads CSAKTPINTEAFF. CDR3 bases: TGCAGTGCAAAGACCCCAATTAACACTGAAGCTTTCTTT.

This clonotype was counted ten times or more. The gene calls are TRBV6-2 or TRBV6-3 and TRBJ2-2; no reliable D call. V was clipped by 5 bases and J by 4 bases, with 17 bases between them. From germline, CDR1 is MNHEY and CDR2 SVGEGT. There are 16 residues in the CDR3. The CDR3 sequence is CASSAQRAKGTGELFF. CDR3 in DNA: TGTGCCAGCAGTGCACAACGGGCAAAGGGCACCGGGGAGCTGTTTTTT.

This clonotype was seen ten or more times. The rearrangement uses TRBV5-4 and TRBJ2-2, with D possibly TRBD1 on 6 matching bases. Germline values: CDR1 SGHNT, CDR2 YYREEE (reference sequence). The CDR3 consists of 16 residues. V dropped 3 bases and J dropped 1 base, with 13 bases sitting between them. The CDR3 loop reads CASSWMAGVNTGELFF. The CDR3 coding sequence is TGTGCCAGCAGCTGGATGGCAGGGGTGAACACCGGGGAGCTGTTTTTT.

The chain joins TRBV10-3 to TRBJ2-1; TRBD1 might be the D (6 bases). Germline CDR1 ENHRY, CDR2 SYGVKD. The ends were cut back, 9 bases at V and 6 bases at J, with 18 bases in the middle. This CDR3 spans 14 amino acids. The CDR3 DNA follows: TGTGCCATGGGACAAGGACGGGAAGGCAATGAGCAGTTCTTC. Translation: CAMGQGREGNEQFF.

This chain uses TRBV10-3 with TRBJ2-3; D is perhaps TRBD1 (6 bases). V shed 4 bases and J shed 3 bases, with 11 bases lying between them. In germline, CDR1 is ENHRY, CDR2 SYGVKD. This CDR3 region has 14 residues. The CDR3 coding sequence is TGTGCCATCAGTGCTGACAGGTTAACAGATACGCAGTATTTT. Amino acid sequence: CAISADRLTDTQYF.

Many counts were recorded for this clonotype. The CDR3 DNA reads as TGTGCCAGCAGTTTATTGGGGGTGAACACTGAAGCTTTCTTT. This codes for CASSLLGVNTEAFF. The chain has TRBV28 and TRBJ1-1; possibly TRBD1 for D (5 bases). CDR1 and CDR2 from the germline V gene are MDHEN and SYDVKM. The CDR3 sequence is 14 residues long. V was trimmed by 1 base and J by 0 bases, leaving 6 bases between them.

This clonotype was counted at least ten times. The genes are TRBV20-1 and TRBJ2-3, with 12 bases fitting TRBD2. The CDR3 loop spans 15 amino acids. Germline assignment: CDR1 DFQATT and CDR2 SNEGSKA (reference sequence). Germline trimming cut 1 base from V and 6 bases from J; bases unmatched to any gene: 5. DNA for the CDR3: TGCAGTGCTAGAGGGGGTACTAGCGGGAGGGATACGCAGTATTTT. Translating gives CSARGGTSGRDTQYF.

This clonotype showed up many times. This chain joins TRBV6-2 or TRBV6-3 and TRBJ1-5, with 10 bases fitting TRBD1. CDR3 length equals 12 residues. The V gene's germline CDR1 is MNHEY and CDR2 SVGEGT. V lost 8 bases to trimming and J lost 8 bases; unmatched junction nucleotides: 3. The CDR3 protein is CASEDRGKPQHF. The CDR3 region has the DNA TGTGCCAGCGAGGACAGGGGGAAGCCCCAGCATTTT.